The 19 T cell receptor beta chains below all came from one sample that was sequenced in a study of a mutant IDH1 vaccine in newly diagnosed glioma. Clones were sequenced by immunoSEQ multiplex PCR, and TCRdb holds only the in-frame ones, with some missing. In the table there are roughly 38,000 clones, roughly 80% of which are singletons. Their cognate antigens are unknown. The sample's time point: week 23, last vaccination. A 20-mer mutant IDH1 peptide at 300 ug was injected subcutaneously with topical imiquimod. This specimen consisted of PBMCs, obtained from a glioma patient whose treatment included an IDH1 peptide vaccine. Receptor source: a man in his fifties or sixties with glioma.

This clone occurred a few times. The V and J genes are TRBV19 and TRBJ1-5, with D uncertain. This CDR3 is built from 12 residues. Germline V gene data show CDR1 as LNHDA and CDR2 as SQIVND (reference sequence). Between the trimmed V and J ends, which lost 5 bases and 12 bases, there was a span of 14 bases. The CDR3 loop is CASSVPSPFQHF. The CDR3 DNA sequence: TGTGCCAGTAGTGTCCCATCCCCCTTCCAGCATTTT.

As regards this clone: Other DNA sequences from this sample encode an identical CDR3 as well. The V call is TRBV6-6, the J call TRBJ1-1; D uncertain. Germline assignment: CDR1 MNHNY and CDR2 SVGAGI (reference sequence). With 0 bases removed from V and 1 base from J, the gap between germline ends came to 9 bases. This CDR3 contains 15 residues. The CDR3 nucleotides read TGTGCCAGCAGTTACTCGCGGCGAGGGAACACTGAAGCTTTCTTT. This gives the protein CASSYSRRGNTEAFF.

V is TRBV2 and J is TRBJ2-7; no definite D call. CDR1 SNHLY and CDR2 FYNNEI come from the germline V gene. Trimming stripped 6 bases from V and 1 base from J, with 10 bases between. The CDR3 is made up of 13 amino acids. The CDR3 here is CASSLLSSYEQYF. The DNA for the CDR3 is TGTGCCAGCAGCCTACTGTCTTCCTACGAGCAGTACTTC.

The chain combines TRBV9 with TRBJ2-3; 7 positions agree with TRBD2. Germline values: CDR1 SGDLS, CDR2 YYNGEE. This CDR3 has 17 residues. After removal of 4 bases from V and 6 bases from J, the junction contained 17 bases not matched to a gene. The CDR3 DNA sequence: TGTGCCAGCAGCCCCTTACCCGCTAGCGGTCCAGCCGATACGCAGTATTTT. It codes for CASSPLPASGPADTQYF.

The chain carries TRBV6-1 and TRBJ1-1; TRBD1 matches 9 bases. The CDR3 is 15 residues long. V lost 6 bases, J lost 3 bases, and 8 bases stayed unmatched. Germline-derived CDR1 and CDR2 are MNHNS and SASEGT. The CDR3 DNA is TGTGCCAGCAGCCGGGACAGGGTTGGGTACACTGAAGCTTTCTTT. This translates into CASSRDRVGYTEAFF.

The chain carries TRBV9 and TRBJ1-1; 8 nucleotides agree with TRBD1. Germline assignment: CDR1 SGDLS and CDR2 YYNGEE. V shed 3 bases, J shed 4 bases, and the junction held 5 bases outside the gene matches. The CDR3 sequence is 14 residues long. The CDR3 bases are TGTGCCAGCAGCGCATCAACAGGGGGCACTGAAGCTTTCTTT. Its translation: CASSASTGGTEAFF.

The V and J genes are TRBV5-1 and TRBJ1-4; TRBD1 matches at 7 bases. The V gene end was trimmed by 2 bases and the J gene end by 8 bases; junction bases not matched to a gene: 6. This CDR3 contains 14 residues. Germline V CDR1 and CDR2: SGHRS, YFSETQ. CDR3 loop: CASSLTGVGEKLFF. In DNA, the CDR3 is TGCGCCAGCAGCTTAACAGGGGTAGGGGAAAAACTGTTTTTT.

The rearrangement joins TRBV5-4 to TRBJ1-2; 7 bases match TRBD1. The V and J ends lost 4 bases and 2 bases, in that order; junction bases with no gene match: 11. The CDR3 is 16 residues long. Per the germline V gene, CDR1 is SGHNT and CDR2 is YYREEE (reference sequence). CDR3 protein: CASSPGTAFSNYGYTF. The CDR3 coding sequence is TGTGCCAGCAGCCCTGGGACAGCGTTTTCCAACTATGGCTACACCTTC.

The rearrangement uses TRBV19 and TRBJ2-3; 9 bases line up with TRBD1. Trimming removed 5 bases from V and 6 bases from J; junction bases left unmatched: 12. Germline V gene lookup returns CDR1 LNHDA and CDR2 SQIVND (reference sequence). The CDR3 is 16 residues long. The CDR3 region is CASSPEGDREGDTQYF. The CDR3 region has the DNA TGTGCCAGTAGTCCTGAGGGGGACAGGGAGGGGGATACGCAGTATTTT.

This CDR3 is CASNTGTGGSSNQPQHF. The CDR3 DNA follows: TGTGCCAGTAACACCGGGACAGGGGGTAGTAGCAATCAGCCCCAGCATTTT. The chain recombines TRBV19 with TRBJ1-5; 11 bases line up with TRBD1. J lost 0 bases, V lost 7 bases, and 8 bases had no gene match. The CDR3 runs 17 residues. From germline, CDR1 is LNHDA and CDR2 SQIVND (reference sequence).

This clone was recorded a few times. This sequence joins TRBV4-1 and TRBJ1-5; no reliable D call. This CDR3 is 17 amino acids long. V was pared by 0 bases and J by 4 bases, with 16 bases between. Germline V gene data show CDR1 as MGHRA and CDR2 as YSYEKL. CDR3 protein: CASSQEGVETLNQPQHF. CDR3 bases: TGCGCCAGCAGCCAAGAAGGTGTAGAGACACTGAATCAGCCCCAGCATTTT.

The chain joins TRBV25-1 to TRBJ2-7; D unresolved. The CDR3 covers 11 residues. V was cut by 4 bases and J by 7 bases, with 8 bases left in between. Germline V CDR1 and CDR2: MGHDK, SYGVNS. CDR3 DNA sequence: TGTGCCAGCAGTGTAACAGTTGAGCAGTACTTC. Translating it yields CASSVTVEQYF.

This chain joins TRBV7-2 and TRBJ2-5; tentative D call: TRBD2 (6 bases). CDR1 SGHTA and CDR2 FQGNSA come from the germline V gene. The CDR3 covers 14 residues. Trimming took off 4 bases at V and 5 bases at J, with 14 bases between the two ends. The CDR3 here is CASSSGAQGETQYF. CDR3 DNA: TGTGCCAGCAGCTCGGGAGCGCAAGGGGAGACCCAGTACTTC.

The chain is built from TRBV5-1 and TRBJ2-7, with TRBD2 matching 8 bases. V lost 0 bases and J lost 3; bases outside the gene matches: 8. This CDR3 contains 16 residues. The germline gives CDR1 SGHRS, CDR2 YFSETQ. CDR3 amino acids: CASSLGSSGGVYEQYF. CDR3 DNA sequence: TGCGCCAGCAGCTTGGGTTCCAGCGGGGGAGTCTACGAGCAGTACTTC. Looking up the rest from reference TRBV5-1 and TRBJ2-7 gives the full variable domain: KAGVTQTPRYLIKTRGQQVTLSCSPISGHRSVSWYQQTPGQGLQFLFEYFSETQRNKGNFPGRFSGRQFSNSRSEMNVSTLELGDSALYLCASSLGSSGGVYEQYFGPGTRLTVT.

V gene TRBV7-9 combines with J gene TRBJ2-2, with D tentatively TRBD2 (5 bases). From germline, CDR1 is SEHNR and CDR2 FQNEAQ (reference sequence). The CDR3 is made up of 14 amino acids. Trimming took off 4 bases at V and 6 bases at J, with 12 bases between the two ends. CDR3 region: CASSWVGGAGELFF. In nucleotides, the CDR3 is TGTGCCAGCAGCTGGGTCGGAGGCGCCGGGGAGCTGTTTTTT.

V gene TRBV6-1 combines with J gene TRBJ1-1; D might be TRBD1 (6 bases). The V gene's germline CDR1 is MNHNS and CDR2 SASEGT. The CDR3 length is 14 residues. V lost 1 base and J 11 bases, leaving 17 bases between the germline ends. The CDR3 protein is CASSEVWQGTLAFF. The CDR3 nucleotides are TGTGCCAGCAGTGAAGTATGGCAGGGGACTCTGGCTTTCTTT.

The chain is built from TRBV5-1 and TRBJ2-2, with 7 bases matching TRBD1. The ends lost 3 bases at V and 4 bases at J; junction bases unmatched: 3. Germline V CDR1 and CDR2: SGHRS, YFSETQ. The CDR3 spans 14 residues. CDR3 loop: CASSSRGITGELFF. The CDR3 DNA follows: TGCGCCAGCAGCTCCAGGGGGATCACCGGGGAGCTGTTTTTT.

The V and J genes are TRBV5-1 and TRBJ1-4; TRBD1 matches at 9 bases. CDR3 length equals 15 residues. V lost 3 bases, J lost 10 bases, and 10 bases stayed unmatched. Per the germline V gene, CDR1 is SGHRS and CDR2 is YFSETQ. The CDR3 region is CASSSGQGGQGKLFF. CDR3 nucleotide sequence: TGCGCCAGCAGCTCGGGACAGGGAGGACAAGGAAAACTGTTTTTT.

This clone was detected only once. The J gene is TRBJ1-2, the V gene TRBV7-2, with 8 bases identical to TRBD1. V trimming: 5 bases; J trimming: 6 bases; junction bases outside the gene matches: 11. This CDR3 has 15 residues. Per germline, CDR1 SGHTA and CDR2 FQGNSA. The CDR3 is CASSVRIVTGDGYTF. As DNA, the CDR3 is TGTGCCAGCAGCGTACGAATTGTGACAGGGGATGGCTACACCTTC.